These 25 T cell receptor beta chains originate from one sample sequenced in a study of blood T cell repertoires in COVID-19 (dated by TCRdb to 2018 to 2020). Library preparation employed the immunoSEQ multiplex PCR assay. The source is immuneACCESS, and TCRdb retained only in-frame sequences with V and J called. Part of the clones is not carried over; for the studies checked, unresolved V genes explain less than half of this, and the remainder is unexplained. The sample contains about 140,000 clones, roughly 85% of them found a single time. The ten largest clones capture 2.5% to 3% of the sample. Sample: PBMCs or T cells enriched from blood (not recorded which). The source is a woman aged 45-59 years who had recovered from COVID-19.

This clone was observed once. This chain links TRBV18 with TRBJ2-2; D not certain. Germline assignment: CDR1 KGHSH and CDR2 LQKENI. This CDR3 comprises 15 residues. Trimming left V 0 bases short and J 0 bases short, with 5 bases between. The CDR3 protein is CASSPPRSNTGELFF. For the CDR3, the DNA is TGTGCCAGCTCACCACCGCGGTCGAACACCGGGGAGCTGTTTTTT.

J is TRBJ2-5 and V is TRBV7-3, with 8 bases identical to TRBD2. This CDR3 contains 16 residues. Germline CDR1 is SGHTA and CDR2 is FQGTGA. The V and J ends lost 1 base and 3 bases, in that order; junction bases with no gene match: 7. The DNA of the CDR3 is TGTGCCAGCAGCTTAAATGGCGGGGGGTTTGAAGAGACCCAGTACTTC. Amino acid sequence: CASSLNGGGFEETQYF. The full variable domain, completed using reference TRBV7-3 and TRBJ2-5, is GAGVSQTPSNKVTEKGKYVELRCDPISGHTALYWYRQSLGQGPEFLIYFQGTGAADDSGLPNDRFFAVRPEGSVSTLKIQRTERGDSAVYLCASSLNGGGFEETQYFGPGTRLLVL.

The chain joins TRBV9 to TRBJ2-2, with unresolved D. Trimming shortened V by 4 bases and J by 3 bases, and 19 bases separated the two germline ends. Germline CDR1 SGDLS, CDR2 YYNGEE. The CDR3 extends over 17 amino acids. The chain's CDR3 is CASSPWWISSDTGELFF. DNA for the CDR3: TGTGCCAGCAGCCCCTGGTGGATTAGCTCGGACACCGGGGAGCTGTTTTTT.

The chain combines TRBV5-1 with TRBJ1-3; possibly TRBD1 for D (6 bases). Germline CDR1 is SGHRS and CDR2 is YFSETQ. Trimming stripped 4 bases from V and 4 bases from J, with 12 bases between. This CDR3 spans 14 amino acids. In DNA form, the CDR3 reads TGCGCCAGCAGCCCAGGGGACCGAGGAAACACCATATATTTT. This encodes CASSPGDRGNTIYF.

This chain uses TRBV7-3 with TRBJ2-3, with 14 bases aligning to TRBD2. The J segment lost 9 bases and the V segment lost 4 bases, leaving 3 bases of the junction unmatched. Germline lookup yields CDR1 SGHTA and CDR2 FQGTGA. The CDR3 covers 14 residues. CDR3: CASSSGLAGGTQYF. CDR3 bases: TGTGCCAGCAGCTCCGGACTAGCGGGAGGAACGCAGTATTTT.

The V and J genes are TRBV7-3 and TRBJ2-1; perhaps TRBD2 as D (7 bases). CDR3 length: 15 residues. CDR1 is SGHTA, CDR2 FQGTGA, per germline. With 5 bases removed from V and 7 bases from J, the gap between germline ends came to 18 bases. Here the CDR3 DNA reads TGTGCCAGCAGCCCACAGGGAGGGCCTTGGAATGAGCAGTTCTTC. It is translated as CASSPQGGPWNEQFF.

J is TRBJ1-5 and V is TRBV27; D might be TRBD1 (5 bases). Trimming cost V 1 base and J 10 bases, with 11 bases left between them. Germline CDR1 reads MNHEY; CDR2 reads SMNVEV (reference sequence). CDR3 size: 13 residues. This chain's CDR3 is CASSLYLGHPQHF. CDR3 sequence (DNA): TGTGCCAGCAGTTTATATCTTGGACATCCCCAGCATTTT.

The CDR3 here is CASSPGGGGRPQHF. Written as DNA, the CDR3 is TGTGCCAGCAGCCCAGGGGGCGGGGGTCGTCCCCAGCATTTT. The chain combines TRBV3-1 (or the pseudogene TRBV3-2) with TRBJ1-5; TRBD1 matches at 8 bases. CDR3 length: 14 residues. Germline V lookup: CDR1 LGHDT, CDR2 YNNKEL (reference sequence). V was pared by 4 bases and J by 10 bases, with 9 bases of the junction left unmatched.

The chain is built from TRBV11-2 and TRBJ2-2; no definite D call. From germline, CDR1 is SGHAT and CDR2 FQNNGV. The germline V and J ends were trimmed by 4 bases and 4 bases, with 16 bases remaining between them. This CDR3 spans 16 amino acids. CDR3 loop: CASSSSRFSGTGELFF. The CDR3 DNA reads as TGTGCCAGCAGCTCCTCTCGATTCTCGGGCACCGGGGAGCTGTTTTTT. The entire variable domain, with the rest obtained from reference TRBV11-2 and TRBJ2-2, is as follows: EAGVAQSPRYKIIEKRQSVAFWCNPISGHATLYWYQQILGQGPKLLIQFQNNGVVDDSQLPKDRFSAERLKGVDSTLKIQPAKLEDSAVYLCASSSSRFSGTGELFFGEGSRLTVL.

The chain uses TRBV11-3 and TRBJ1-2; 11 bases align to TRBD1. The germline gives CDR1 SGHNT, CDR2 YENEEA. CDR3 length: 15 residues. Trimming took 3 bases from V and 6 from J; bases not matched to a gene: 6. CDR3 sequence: CASSFPPGQGDGYTF. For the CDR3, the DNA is TGTGCCAGCAGCTTTCCCCCGGGACAGGGGGATGGCTACACCTTC.

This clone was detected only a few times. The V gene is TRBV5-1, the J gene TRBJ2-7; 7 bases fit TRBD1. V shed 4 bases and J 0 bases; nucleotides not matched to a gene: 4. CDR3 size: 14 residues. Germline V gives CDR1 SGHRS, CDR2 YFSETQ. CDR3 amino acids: CASSAGTVSYEQYF. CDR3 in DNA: TGCGCCAGCAGCGCCGGGACAGTCTCCTACGAGCAGTACTTC.

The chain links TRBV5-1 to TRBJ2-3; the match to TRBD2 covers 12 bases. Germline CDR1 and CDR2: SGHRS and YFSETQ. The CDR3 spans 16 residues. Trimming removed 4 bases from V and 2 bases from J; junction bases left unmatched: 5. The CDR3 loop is CASSPGLAGTTDTQYF. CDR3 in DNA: TGCGCCAGCAGCCCCGGACTAGCGGGGACCACAGATACGCAGTATTTT.

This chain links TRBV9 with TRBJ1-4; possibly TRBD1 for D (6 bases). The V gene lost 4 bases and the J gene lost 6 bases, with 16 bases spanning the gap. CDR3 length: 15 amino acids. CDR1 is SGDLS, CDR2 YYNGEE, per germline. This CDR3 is CASSSTGRGYEKLFF. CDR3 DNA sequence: TGTGCCAGCAGCTCGACAGGTCGAGGCTATGAAAAACTGTTTTTT.

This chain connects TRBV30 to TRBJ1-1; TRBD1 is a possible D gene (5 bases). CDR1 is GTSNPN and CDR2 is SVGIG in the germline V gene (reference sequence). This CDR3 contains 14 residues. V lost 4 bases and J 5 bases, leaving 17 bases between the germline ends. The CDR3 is CAWNIMTVRTEAFF. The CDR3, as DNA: TGTGCCTGGAACATTATGACAGTGAGGACTGAAGCTTTCTTT. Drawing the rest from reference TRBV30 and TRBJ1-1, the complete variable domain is SQTIHQWPATLVQPVGSPLSLECTVEGTSNPNLYWYRQAAGRGLQLLFYSVGIGQISSEVPQNLSASRPQDRQFILSSKKLLLSDSGFYLCAWNIMTVRTEAFFGQGTRLTVV.

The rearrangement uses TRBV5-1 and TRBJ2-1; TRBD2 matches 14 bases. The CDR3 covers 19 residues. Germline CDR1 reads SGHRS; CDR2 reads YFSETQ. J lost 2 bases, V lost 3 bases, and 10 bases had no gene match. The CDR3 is CASSSPGLAGVGAYNEQFF. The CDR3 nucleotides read TGCGCCAGCAGCTCTCCGGGACTAGCGGGGGTTGGAGCCTACAATGAGCAGTTCTTC. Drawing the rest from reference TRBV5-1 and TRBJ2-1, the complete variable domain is KAGVTQTPRYLIKTRGQQVTLSCSPISGHRSVSWYQQTPGQGLQFLFEYFSETQRNKGNFPGRFSGRQFSNSRSEMNVSTLELGDSALYLCASSSPGLAGVGAYNEQFFGPGTRLTVL.

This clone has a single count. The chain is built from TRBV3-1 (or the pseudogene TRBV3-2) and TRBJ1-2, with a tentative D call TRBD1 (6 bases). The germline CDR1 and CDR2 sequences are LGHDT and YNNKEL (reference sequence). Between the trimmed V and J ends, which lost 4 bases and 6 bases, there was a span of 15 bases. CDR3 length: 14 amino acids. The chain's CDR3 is CASSPRQGPNGYTF. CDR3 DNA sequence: TGTGCCAGCAGCCCGCGTCAGGGGCCGAATGGCTACACCTTC.

The CDR3, as DNA: TGCGCCAGCAGCTTGGGGACAGGCCCTAATGAAAAACTGTTTTTT. Protein: CASSLGTGPNEKLFF. This chain uses TRBV5-1 with TRBJ1-4; TRBD1 matches 7 bases. The CDR3 sequence is 15 residues long. V was clipped by 0 bases and J by 3 bases; unmatched bases: 2. Germline V gene sequence: CDR1 SGHRS, CDR2 YFSETQ.

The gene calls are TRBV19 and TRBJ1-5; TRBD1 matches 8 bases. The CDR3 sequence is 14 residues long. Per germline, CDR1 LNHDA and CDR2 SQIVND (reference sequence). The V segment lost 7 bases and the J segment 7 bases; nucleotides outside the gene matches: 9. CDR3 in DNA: TGTGCCAGTACAAGGACAGGGCTAGGGCAGCCCCAGCATTTT. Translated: CASTRTGLGQPQHF.

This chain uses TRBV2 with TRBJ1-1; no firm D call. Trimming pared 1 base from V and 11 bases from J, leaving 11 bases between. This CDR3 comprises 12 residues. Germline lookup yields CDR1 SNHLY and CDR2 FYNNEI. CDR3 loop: CASSEVQFGAFF. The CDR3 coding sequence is TGTGCCAGCAGTGAAGTACAGTTTGGGGCTTTCTTT.

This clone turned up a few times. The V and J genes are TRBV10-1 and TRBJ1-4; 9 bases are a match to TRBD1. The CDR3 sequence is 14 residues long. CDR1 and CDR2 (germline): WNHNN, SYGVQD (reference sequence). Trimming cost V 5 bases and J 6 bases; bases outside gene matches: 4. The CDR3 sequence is CASSPTGGYEKLFF. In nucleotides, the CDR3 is TGCGCCAGCAGTCCAACAGGGGGCTATGAAAAACTGTTTTTT.

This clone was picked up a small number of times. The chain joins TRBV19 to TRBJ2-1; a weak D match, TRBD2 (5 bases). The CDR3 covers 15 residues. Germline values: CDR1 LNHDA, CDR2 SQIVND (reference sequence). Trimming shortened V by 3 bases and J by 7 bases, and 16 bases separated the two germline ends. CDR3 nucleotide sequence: TGTGCCAGTAGTATCCGGACTGTGCTCAGAAATGAGCAGTTCTTC. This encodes CASSIRTVLRNEQFF.

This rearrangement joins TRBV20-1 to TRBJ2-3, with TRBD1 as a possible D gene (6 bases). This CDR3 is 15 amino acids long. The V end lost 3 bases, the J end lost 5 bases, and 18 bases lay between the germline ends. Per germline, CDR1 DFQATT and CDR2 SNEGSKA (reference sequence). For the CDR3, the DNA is TGCAGTGCTAGTCCTTGGGTTGGGGGCCTAGATACGCAGTATTTT. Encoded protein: CSASPWVGGLDTQYF.

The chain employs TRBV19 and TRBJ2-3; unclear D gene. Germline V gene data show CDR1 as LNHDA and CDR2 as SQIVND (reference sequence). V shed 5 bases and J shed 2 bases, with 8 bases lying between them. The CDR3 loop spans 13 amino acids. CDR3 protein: CASSPADTDTQYF. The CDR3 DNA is TGTGCCAGTAGTCCCGCGGACACAGATACGCAGTATTTT.

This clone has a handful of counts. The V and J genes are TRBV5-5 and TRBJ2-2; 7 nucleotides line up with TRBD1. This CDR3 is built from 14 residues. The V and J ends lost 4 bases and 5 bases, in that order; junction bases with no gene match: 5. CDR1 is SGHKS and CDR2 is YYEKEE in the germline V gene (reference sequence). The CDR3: CASSSNRGTGELFF. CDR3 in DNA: TGTGCCAGCAGCAGCAACAGGGGAACCGGGGAGCTGTTTTTT.

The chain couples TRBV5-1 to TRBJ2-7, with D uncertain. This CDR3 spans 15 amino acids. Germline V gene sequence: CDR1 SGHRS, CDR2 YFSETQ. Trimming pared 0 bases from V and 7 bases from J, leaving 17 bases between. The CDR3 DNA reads TGCGCCAGCAGCTTGGCCCGCGAACCATTGGAGGAGCAGTACTTC. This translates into CASSLAREPLEEQYF.